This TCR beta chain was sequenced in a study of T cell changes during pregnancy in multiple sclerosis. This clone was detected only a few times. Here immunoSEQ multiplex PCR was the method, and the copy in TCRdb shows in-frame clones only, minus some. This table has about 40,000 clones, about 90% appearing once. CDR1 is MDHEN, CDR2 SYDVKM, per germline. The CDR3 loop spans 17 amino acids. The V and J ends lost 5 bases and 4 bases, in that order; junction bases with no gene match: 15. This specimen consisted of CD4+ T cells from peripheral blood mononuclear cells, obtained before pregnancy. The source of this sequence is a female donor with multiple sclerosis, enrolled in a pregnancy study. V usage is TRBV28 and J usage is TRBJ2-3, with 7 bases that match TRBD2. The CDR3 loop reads CASSTTLGLADSDTQYF. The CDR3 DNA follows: TGTGCCAGCAGTACGACACTCGGGCTAGCGGATTCAGATACGCAGTATTTT. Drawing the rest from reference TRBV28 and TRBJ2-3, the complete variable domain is DVKVTQSSRYLVKRTGEKVFLECVQDMDHENMFWYRQDPGLGLRLIYFSYDVKMKEKGDIPEGYSVSREKKERFSLILESASTNQTSMYLCASSTTLGLADSDTQYFGPGTRLTVL.